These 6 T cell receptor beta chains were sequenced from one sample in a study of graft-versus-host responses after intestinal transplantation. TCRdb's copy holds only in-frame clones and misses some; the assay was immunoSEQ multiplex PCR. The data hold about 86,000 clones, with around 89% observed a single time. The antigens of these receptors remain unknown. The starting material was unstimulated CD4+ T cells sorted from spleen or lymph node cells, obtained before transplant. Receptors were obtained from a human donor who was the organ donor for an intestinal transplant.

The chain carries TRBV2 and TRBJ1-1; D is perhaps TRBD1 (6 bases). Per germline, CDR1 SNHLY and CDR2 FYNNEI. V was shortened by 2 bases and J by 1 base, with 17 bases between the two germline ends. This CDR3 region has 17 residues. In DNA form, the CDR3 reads TGTGCCAGCAGTGAAAGGGGCAGGGGCTGGGCGAACACTGAAGCTTTCTTT. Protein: CASSERGRGWANTEAFF.

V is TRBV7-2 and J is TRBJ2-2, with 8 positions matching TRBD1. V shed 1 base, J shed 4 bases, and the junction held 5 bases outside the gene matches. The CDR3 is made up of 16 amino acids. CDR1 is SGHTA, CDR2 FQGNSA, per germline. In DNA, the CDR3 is TGTGCCAGCAGCTTAGTGGGGACAGGTTTCACCGGGGAGCTGTTTTTT. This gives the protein CASSLVGTGFTGELFF. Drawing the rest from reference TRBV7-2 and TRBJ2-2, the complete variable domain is GAGVSQSPSNKVTEKGKDVELRCDPISGHTALYWYRQSLGQGLEFLIYFQGNSAPDKSGLPSDRFSAERTGGSVSTLTIQRTQQEDSAVYLCASSLVGTGFTGELFFGEGSRLTVL.

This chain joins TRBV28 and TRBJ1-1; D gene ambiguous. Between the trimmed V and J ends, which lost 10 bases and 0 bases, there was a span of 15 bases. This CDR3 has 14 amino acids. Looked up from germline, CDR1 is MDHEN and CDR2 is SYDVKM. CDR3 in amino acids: CATHQPGVNTEAFF. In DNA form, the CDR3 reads TGTGCCACCCATCAACCCGGGGTGAACACTGAAGCTTTCTTT.

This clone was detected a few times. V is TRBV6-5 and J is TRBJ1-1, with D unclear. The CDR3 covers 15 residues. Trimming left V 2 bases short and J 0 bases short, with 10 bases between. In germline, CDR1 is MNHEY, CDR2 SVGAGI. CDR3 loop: CASSYTYTMNTEAFF. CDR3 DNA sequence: TGTGCCAGCAGTTACACGTATACTATGAACACTGAAGCTTTCTTT.

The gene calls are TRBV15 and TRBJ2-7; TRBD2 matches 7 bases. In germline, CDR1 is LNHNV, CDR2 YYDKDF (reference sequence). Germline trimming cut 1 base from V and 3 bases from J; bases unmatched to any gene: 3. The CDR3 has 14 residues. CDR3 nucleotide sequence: TGTGCCACCAGCAGAGGGGGAGGGATCTACGAGCAGTACTTC. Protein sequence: CATSRGGGIYEQYF.

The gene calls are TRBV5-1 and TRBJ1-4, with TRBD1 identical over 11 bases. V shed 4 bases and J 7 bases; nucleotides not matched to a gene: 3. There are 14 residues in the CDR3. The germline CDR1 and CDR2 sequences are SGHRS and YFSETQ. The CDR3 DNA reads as TGCGCCAGCAGCCCCGGGACAGGGGGTGAAAAACTGTTTTTT. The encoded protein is CASSPGTGGEKLFF.